Shown below are 14 T cell receptor beta chains from a single sample sequenced in a study of blood T cell repertoires in COVID-19. Repertoires were generated with immunoSEQ multiplex PCR, while TCRdb's copy carries only in-frame clones and drops some. Among tens of thousands of clones listed, around 93% were seen once. The sequencing sample was made of peripheral blood. These receptors all come from a human donor with active COVID-19. The donor label of this sample is uncertain.

This chain links TRBV5-1 with TRBJ2-1; possibly TRBD1 for D (6 bases). This CDR3 region has 14 residues. Trimming removed 0 bases from V and 6 bases from J, with 10 bases in between. Per the germline V gene, CDR1 is SGHRS and CDR2 is YFSETQ. This chain's CDR3 is CASSLAVRGNEQFF. The DNA of the CDR3 is TGCGCCAGCAGCTTGGCGGTCAGGGGCAATGAGCAGTTCTTC.

The rearrangement joins TRBV21-1 to TRBJ1-1; TRBD1 is the table's D call and was not checked against the DNA. TRBV21-1 is a known pseudogene. The CDR3 runs 17 residues. The CDR3 DNA reads TGTGCCAGCAGCACCCGACAGGGGGCAGGGATGAACACTGAAGCTTTCTTT. Translated: CASSTRQGAGMNTEAFF.

The chain recombines TRBV11-3 with TRBJ2-1; TRBD2 matches at 11 bases. The junction had 14 bases not matched to a gene; V was cut back by 5 bases and J by 2 bases. There are 19 residues in the CDR3. CDR1 is SGHNT and CDR2 is YENEEA in the germline V gene. The CDR3: CASSARSGGASKAYNEQFF. The CDR3 DNA reads as TGTGCCAGCAGCGCTCGTAGCGGGGGGGCTTCTAAAGCCTACAATGAGCAGTTCTTC.

This clone turned up a few times. The chain employs TRBV27 and TRBJ2-7; 7 bases fit TRBD1. Germline values: CDR1 MNHEY, CDR2 SMNVEV (reference sequence). V trimming: 7 bases; J trimming: 5 bases; junction bases outside the gene matches: 5. The CDR3 consists of 12 residues. CDR3 sequence reads: CASKTGLHEQYF. The CDR3 coding sequence is TGTGCCAGCAAGACAGGGCTCCACGAGCAGTACTTC.

This rearrangement joins TRBV29-1 to TRBJ2-2; unclear D gene. The CDR3 length is 14 residues. Germline V lookup: CDR1 SQVTM, CDR2 ANQGSEA. V lost 2 bases, J lost 6 bases, and 13 bases lay in between. The CDR3 DNA reads as TGCAGCGTTGAATCAGGTCCACAACCCGGGGAGCTGTTTTTT. It codes for CSVESGPQPGELFF.

V gene TRBV6-4 combines with J gene TRBJ1-1, with TRBD1 matching 7 bases. After removal of 0 bases from V and 8 bases from J, the junction contained 6 bases not matched to a gene. CDR1 is MRHNA and CDR2 is SNTAGT in the germline V gene. The CDR3 loop spans 14 amino acids. CDR3 in DNA: TGTGCCAGCAGTGACTCCCGCCGGGACAGAGAAGCTTTCTTT. Residues: CASSDSRRDREAFF.

This clone was seen once. The chain employs TRBV6-6 and TRBJ2-3; D possibly corresponds to TRBD2 (5 bases). Germline V gene data show CDR1 as MNHNY and CDR2 as SVGAGI (reference sequence). Trimming cost V 5 bases and J 0 bases, with 15 bases left between them. The CDR3 has 16 residues. Here the CDR3 DNA reads TGTGCCAGCAGTGCCCCTAGCAGAACCAGCACAGATACGCAGTATTTT. Its protein product is CASSAPSRTSTDTQYF.

This clone was seen more than once but under ten times. V gene TRBV6-2 or TRBV6-3 combines with J gene TRBJ2-1, with 12 nucleotides matching TRBD2. CDR1 MNHEY and CDR2 SVGEGT come from the germline V gene. The CDR3 has 16 amino acids. The V gene end was trimmed by 2 bases and the J gene end by 9 bases; junction bases not matched to a gene: 8. CDR3 sequence (DNA): TGTGCCAGCAGTTACCCTAGCGGGGGGGCCCCCGGTGAGCAGTTCTTC. Translating gives CASSYPSGGAPGEQFF.

The chain couples TRBV29-1 to TRBJ2-7; D is undetermined. Germline CDR1 reads SQVTM; CDR2 reads ANQGSEA. Trimming took 0 bases from V and 6 from J, leaving 9 bases between them. The CDR3 is 12 amino acids. The CDR3, as DNA: TGCAGCGTTGAAGACGGAGAAACCGAGCAGTACTTC. Translating it yields CSVEDGETEQYF.

The count of this clone is one. The chain combines TRBV4-1 with TRBJ1-1, with 8 bases aligning to TRBD1. Germline V gene sequence: CDR1 MGHRA, CDR2 YSYEKL. This CDR3 spans 14 amino acids. Losses at the gene ends were 4 bases for V and 6 bases for J; bases not matched to a gene: 7. CDR3 region: CASSLRTGLAEAFF. CDR3 nucleotides: TGCGCCAGCAGCCTTAGGACAGGGCTGGCTGAAGCTTTCTTT.

This sequence joins TRBV28 and TRBJ1-4; 7 nucleotides line up with TRBD1. V shed 4 bases, J shed 1 base, and the junction held 6 bases outside the gene matches. The germline V gene encodes CDR1 MDHEN and CDR2 SYDVKM. This CDR3 contains 16 residues. As DNA, the CDR3 is TGTGCCAGCAGTTCCATTCACAGGGGAACTAATGAAAAACTGTTTTTT. Encoded protein: CASSSIHRGTNEKLFF. Full variable domain (missing parts from reference TRBV28 and TRBJ1-4): DVKVTQSSRYLVKRTGEKVFLECVQDMDHENMFWYRQDPGLGLRLIYFSYDVKMKEKGDIPEGYSVSREKKERFSLILESASTNQTSMYLCASSSIHRGTNEKLFFGSGTQLSVL.

The chain carries TRBV28 and TRBJ2-1; 9 bases line up with TRBD2. The CDR3 is 14 amino acids. The V and J ends lost 5 bases and 7 bases, in that order; junction bases with no gene match: 6. Germline V gives CDR1 MDHEN, CDR2 SYDVKM. Written as DNA, the CDR3 is TGTGCCAGCAGTAGGGAAAGCGGGGGGAATGAGCAGTTCTTC. Translation gives CASSRESGGNEQFF.

This clone was found once. The chain recombines TRBV6-6 with TRBJ2-2, with 8 bases matching TRBD2. CDR3 size: 16 residues. The ends lost 2 bases at V and 4 bases at J; junction bases unmatched: 6. Germline loops: CDR1 MNHNY, CDR2 SVGAGI (reference sequence). CDR3 nucleotide sequence: TGTGCCAGCAGTTACCGGGGGGGCTCGGTCACCGGGGAGCTGTTTTTT. This translates into CASSYRGGSVTGELFF.

J is TRBJ2-3 and V is TRBV5-1, with D perhaps matching TRBD2 (6 bases). The germline V and J ends were trimmed by 0 bases and 1 base, with 12 bases remaining between them. The CDR3 consists of 16 residues. CDR1 SGHRS and CDR2 YFSETQ come from the germline V gene. For the CDR3, the DNA is TGCGCCAGCAGCTTGGTTCCGGGGGAAGGCACAGATACGCAGTATTTT. It translates to CASSLVPGEGTDTQYF.